Listed here are 25 T cell receptor beta chains from one sample, sequenced in a study of blood T cell repertoires in COVID-19 (dated by TCRdb to about 2020). Library method: the immunoSEQ multiplex PCR assay. TCRdb re-hosts the immuneACCESS table, in-frame sequences only. Its copies lack some clones; in the studies checked, an unresolved V gene accounts for under half of them, and the cause for the rest is not known. The sample data list some 150,000 clones, and around nine tenths of these were observed just once. The top ten clonotypes cover 1% to 1.5% of the sample. Input material: PBMCs or T cells enriched from blood (not recorded which). These receptors were collected from a woman aged 25-40 years with acute COVID-19.

The rearrangement joins TRBV4-3 to TRBJ2-2; possibly TRBD1 for D (5 bases). CDR1 and CDR2 (germline): LGHNA, YSLEER. This CDR3 region has 16 residues. Between the trimmed V and J ends, which lost 0 bases and 4 bases, there was a span of 12 bases. The CDR3 DNA is TGCGCCAGCAGCCAAGATCAGGGATCGGGCACCGGGGAGCTGTTTTTT. As protein: CASSQDQGSGTGELFF.

The chain combines TRBV27 with TRBJ2-7, with 9 bases fitting TRBD1. Germline lookup yields CDR1 MNHEY and CDR2 SMNVEV (reference sequence). V dropped 9 bases and J dropped 5; count of bases not matched to a gene: 8. This CDR3 contains 13 residues. This CDR3 reads CASRDRVVHEQYF. The CDR3 nucleotides are TGTGCCAGTCGGGACAGGGTTGTTCACGAGCAGTACTTC.

The chain recombines TRBV7-2 with TRBJ2-2; 13 bases fit TRBD2. V shed 4 bases and J 6 bases; nucleotides not matched to a gene: 2. CDR3 length: 15 residues. Per germline, CDR1 SGHTA and CDR2 FQGNSA. The CDR3, as DNA: TGTGCCAGCAGCTCAGGACTAGCGGGAGCCGGGGAGCTGTTTTTT. Translation gives CASSSGLAGAGELFF.

A few counts support this clone. The genes are TRBV21-1 and TRBJ2-1; the table gives TRBD2 as D, unverified against the DNA. TRBV21-1 is listed as a pseudogene. This CDR3 is built from 15 residues. In nucleotides, the CDR3 is TGTGCCAGCAGCAACTTCTTAATTTGCTACAATGAGCAGTTCTTC. Its protein is CASSNFLICYNEQFF.

The chain employs TRBV27 and TRBJ1-4; maybe TRBD1 (5 bases). V lost 5 bases and J lost 8, with 12 bases in between. The germline V gene has CDR1 MNHEY and CDR2 SMNVEV (reference sequence). The CDR3 is 13 amino acids. In nucleotides, the CDR3 is TGTGCCAGCAGTACCGGGGGTCAAGAAAAACTGTTTTTT. It translates to CASSTGGQEKLFF.

The V call is TRBV6-4, the J call TRBJ2-2; TRBD1 is a possible D gene (5 bases). Trimming left V 4 bases short and J 3 bases short, with 9 bases between. This CDR3 is built from 14 residues. In germline, CDR1 is MRHNA, CDR2 SNTAGT. Written as DNA, the CDR3 is TGTGCCAGCAGTGTGGGGCGCGACACCGGGGAGCTGTTTTTT. Amino acids: CASSVGRDTGELFF.

The chain uses TRBV3-1 (or the pseudogene TRBV3-2) and TRBJ2-4; D unresolved. The CDR3 covers 16 residues. The germline gives CDR1 LGHDT, CDR2 YNNKEL (reference sequence). The V end was cut by 0 bases, the J end by 0 bases, with 9 bases between. The CDR3 coding sequence is TGTGCCAGCAGCCAAGATTGGCGGCTAGCCAAAAACATTCAGTACTTC. Protein: CASSQDWRLAKNIQYF.

CDR3 DNA: TGTGCCAGCAGCTTAGGACAGGGGGCGCGTCAGCCCCAGCATTTT. It specifies CASSLGQGARQPQHF. The chain employs TRBV5-8 and TRBJ1-5, with 11 nucleotides matching TRBD1. Germline lookup yields CDR1 SGHTS and CDR2 YDEGEE. V shed 2 bases, J shed 6 bases, and the junction held 4 bases outside the gene matches. CDR3 length equals 15 residues.

This sequence joins TRBV18 and TRBJ1-4; D is perhaps TRBD1 (5 bases). The CDR3 totals 14 residues. The germline V gene has CDR1 KGHSH and CDR2 LQKENI. Trimming removed 3 bases from V and 8 bases from J, with 13 bases in between. The CDR3 is CASSPDSGGEKLFF. CDR3 in DNA: TGTGCCAGCTCACCTGACAGTGGGGGGGAAAAACTGTTTTTT. Drawing the rest from reference TRBV18 and TRBJ1-4, the complete variable domain is NAGVMQNPRHLVRRRGQEARLRCSPMKGHSHVYWYRQLPEEGLKFMVYLQKENIIDESGMPKERFSAEFPKEGPSILRIQQVVRGDSAAYFCASSPDSGGEKLFFGSGTQLSVL.

This rearrangement joins TRBV19 to TRBJ1-6; D perhaps matches TRBD1 (5 bases). Germline CDR1 reads LNHDA; CDR2 reads SQIVND (reference sequence). The CDR3 sequence is 17 residues long. V was trimmed by 3 bases and J by 0 bases, leaving 12 bases between them. The CDR3 region is CASSIGAVSSYNSPLHF. The CDR3 DNA reads as TGTGCCAGTAGTATTGGGGCGGTGAGCTCCTATAATTCACCCCTCCACTTT.

For the CDR3, the DNA is TGTGCCAGCAGCTTTAGTGGGCTCTCAGACTATGGCTACACCTTC. Protein sequence: CASSFSGLSDYGYTF. The genes are TRBV7-2 and TRBJ1-2, with D hard to call. Trimming removed 3 bases from V and 3 bases from J, with 14 bases in between. The CDR3 totals 15 residues. Germline V gives CDR1 SGHTA, CDR2 FQGNSA.

V is TRBV3-1 (or the pseudogene TRBV3-2) and J is TRBJ1-2; D unresolved. Germline V CDR1 and CDR2: LGHDT, YNNKEL (reference sequence). This CDR3 has 14 amino acids. The V gene lost 0 bases and the J gene lost 0 bases, with 5 bases spanning the gap. This CDR3 is CASSQDTTNYGYTF. The CDR3 DNA sequence: TGTGCCAGCAGCCAAGACACAACTAACTATGGCTACACCTTC.

Written as DNA, the CDR3 is TGTGCCAGCAGCGTAACAGGGGGCGACTATGGCTACACCTTC. Protein product: CASSVTGGDYGYTF. The chain recombines TRBV9 with TRBJ1-2; TRBD1 aligns across 9 bases. Trimming removed 1 base from V and 3 bases from J; junction bases left unmatched: 1. The germline V gene has CDR1 SGDLS and CDR2 YYNGEE. The CDR3 sequence is 14 residues long. Filled out from reference TRBV9 and TRBJ1-2, the complete variable domain reads DSGVTQTPKHLITATGQRVTLRCSPRSGDLSVYWYQQSLDQGLQFLIQYYNGEERAKGNILERFSAQQFPDLHSELNLSSLELGDSALYFCASSVTGGDYGYTFGSGTRLTVV.

CDR3 bases: TGTGCCAGCAGCTTGTCAGGGGGCCCCTGGGGTAATGAAAAACTGTTTTTT. Protein: CASSLSGGPWGNEKLFF. The chain links TRBV5-6 to TRBJ1-4; 8 nucleotides line up with TRBD1. The trim removed 1 base at V and 4 bases at J, leaving 9 bases unmatched. CDR1 is SGHDT, CDR2 YYEEEE, per germline. This CDR3 is 17 amino acids long.

The genes are TRBV11-1 and TRBJ2-1; 9 positions agree with TRBD1. The CDR3 length is 15 residues. The V gene's germline CDR1 is SGHAT and CDR2 FQDESV (reference sequence). Trimming at V came to 5 bases and at J to 4 bases, leaving 6 bases not matched to a gene. The CDR3 DNA reads as TGTGCCAGCAGCGCAACCGGGACAGGGTACAATGAGCAGTTCTTC. It encodes CASSATGTGYNEQFF.

This clone was observed a single time. The chain employs TRBV9 and TRBJ2-2, with D tentatively TRBD2 (5 bases). Germline V gene lookup returns CDR1 SGDLS and CDR2 YYNGEE. The CDR3 consists of 14 residues. Trimming stripped 0 bases from V and 6 bases from J, with 9 bases between. This CDR3 is CASSVVSLAGELFF. The CDR3 region has the DNA TGTGCCAGCAGCGTAGTTTCACTAGCCGGGGAGCTGTTTTTT.

The chain links TRBV11-3 to TRBJ2-2; the match to TRBD1 covers 7 bases. This CDR3 region has 14 residues. Losses at the gene ends were 3 bases for V and 3 bases for J; bases not matched to a gene: 1. Germline V gene lookup returns CDR1 SGHNT and CDR2 YENEEA. CDR3 loop: CASSLTGYTGELFF. CDR3 coding DNA: TGTGCCAGCAGCTTGACAGGGTACACCGGGGAGCTGTTTTTT.

The chain has TRBV2 and TRBJ1-1; 7 bases fit TRBD1. The CDR3 contains 12 residues. Per germline, CDR1 SNHLY and CDR2 FYNNEI. The V segment lost 5 bases and the J segment 6 bases; nucleotides outside the gene matches: 3. The CDR3 DNA is TGTGCCAGCAGTTTTGGGACAGCTGAAGCTTTCTTT. This codes for CASSFGTAEAFF.

The chain couples TRBV5-1 to TRBJ2-1; 11 nucleotides match TRBD2. The germline V gene encodes CDR1 SGHRS and CDR2 YFSETQ. V shed 3 bases, J shed 1 base, and the junction held 6 bases outside the gene matches. The length of the CDR3 is 17 residues. The CDR3 loop is CASSSRLAGISYNEQFF. In DNA, the CDR3 is TGCGCCAGCAGCTCCCGACTAGCGGGAATATCCTACAATGAGCAGTTCTTC.

This clone was counted between two and nine times. The genes are TRBV5-8 and TRBJ1-1; a weak D match, TRBD1 (5 bases). This CDR3 is built from 13 residues. CDR1 is SGHTS and CDR2 is YDEGEE in the germline V gene. V was trimmed by 6 bases and J by 1 base, leaving 10 bases between them. CDR3 protein: CASTRTPNTEAFF. DNA for the CDR3: TGTGCCAGCACCCGGACACCGAACACTGAAGCTTTCTTT.

This clone has a single count. This chain links TRBV27 with TRBJ2-7; D might be TRBD2 (5 bases). The V gene lost 6 bases and the J gene lost 5 bases, with 29 bases spanning the gap. Germline CDR1 and CDR2: MNHEY and SMNVEV (reference sequence). The CDR3 runs to 18 residues. DNA for the CDR3: TGTGCCAGCAGCACCTTAACGGGAATGGGGAATGTATTCCACGAGCAGTACTTC. Amino acid sequence: CASSTLTGMGNVFHEQYF.

The rearrangement links TRBV9 to TRBJ1-1; TRBD1 might be the D (6 bases). The CDR3 spans 14 residues. Trimming removed 3 bases from V and 6 bases from J, with 15 bases in between. Per germline, CDR1 SGDLS and CDR2 YYNGEE. The CDR3 sequence is CASSAGQTKAEAFF. The CDR3 coding sequence is TGTGCCAGCAGCGCCGGACAGACAAAGGCTGAAGCTTTCTTT.

The chain links TRBV20-1 to TRBJ2-7; TRBD1 matches 7 bases. CDR3 length: 11 residues. Germline CDR1 and CDR2: DFQATT and SNEGSKA (reference sequence). V lost 6 bases and J lost 5; bases outside the gene matches: 4. The CDR3 loop reads CSATDRDEQYF. CDR3 coding DNA: TGCAGTGCAACAGACAGGGACGAGCAGTACTTC.

The chain combines TRBV11-2 with TRBJ1-4; D not resolved. Trimming removed 7 bases at V and 8 bases at J, with 14 bases between. This CDR3 region has 13 residues. Germline V lookup: CDR1 SGHAT, CDR2 FQNNGV. The CDR3 coding sequence is TGTGCCAGCACCCACTTGGGAGGCGAAAAACTGTTTTTT. Translation gives CASTHLGGEKLFF.

The gene calls are TRBV5-1 and TRBJ1-4; D call uncertain. V was clipped by 1 base and J by 7 bases, with 14 bases between them. This CDR3 comprises 15 residues. Germline V CDR1 and CDR2: SGHRS, YFSETQ. CDR3 region: CASSLLSPTGEKLFF. In DNA, the CDR3 is TGCGCCAGCAGCTTGTTATCACCCACGGGTGAAAAACTGTTTTTT.